This T cell receptor beta chain was captured in a study of blood T cell repertoires in COVID-19. Study at large: Acute-phase and convalescent COVID-19 samples originated in the United States, Italy and Spain. PBMCs, B-cell-depleted T cells, or T cells were the source of the cDNA or gDNA that made up the material.

Original handling: From reference gene primer amplification, estimates of nucleated cell counts were derived. The protocol was immunoSEQ multiplex PCR, while the TCRdb copy is restricted to in-frame clones and leaves out a portion. The DNA was the basis for D and trimming; V, J and clone size are from that table. The sample holds around 150,000 clones; around 88% are singletons and the top ten take about 5%. The sequenced sample consisted of peripheral blood. This clonotype originated in a human donor in a cohort sampled during active COVID-19.

For the CDR3, the DNA is TGTGCCAGCAGTTTGTCATACAGGGGGCACCTGGACACTGAAGCTTTCTTT. This gives the protein CASSLSYRGHLDTEAFF. V and J are TRBV28 and TRBJ1-1, with TRBD1 matching over 9 bases. J gave up 3 bases and V 3 bases, and 11 bases lay outside the gene matches. The germline V gene encodes CDR1 MDHEN and CDR2 SYDVKM. The CDR3 is 17 amino acids.